Sequencing of this TCR beta chain was carried out in a study of T cells in placental villitis. Overall study findings and caveats: Placentae with villitis of unknown etiology showed clonal expansion, median clonality around 0.057 versus control approximately 0.006.

Sequencing used immunoSEQ v4. Clones were sequenced by immunoSEQ multiplex PCR, and TCRdb holds only the in-frame ones, with some missing. The sample consists of 1,400 to 1,500 clones, over 70% of them appearing once. CDR1 and CDR2 (germline): SGDLS, YYNGEE. This CDR3 is 14 amino acids long. V dropped 0 bases and J dropped 1 base, with 7 bases sitting between them. This clone was detected a few times. No antigen is known for it. The sample comprised placental tissue containing maternal and fetal cells. The chain is built from TRBV9 and TRBJ1-1; no definite D call. The TCR comes from a human patient with villitis of unknown etiology; the placental T cells may come from both mother and fetus. The CDR3 reads CASSVGSRNTEAFF. The CDR3 DNA sequence: TGTGCCAGCAGCGTAGGTTCTAGGAACACTGAAGCTTTCTTT.